The entry that follows covers one T cell receptor beta chain sequence. Its binding antigen is unknown. No base qualities exist here, and no much larger clone lies one base off it. The sample belongs to a study of blood T cell repertoires in COVID-19 (dated by TCRdb to about 2020). Context from the whole study: The collaborator samples originated in the United States, Italy and Spain and spanned the acute and convalescent phases of COVID-19. The repertoires were made available in a free public database intended to serve as a resource for research on the immune response to SARS-CoV-2. The dataset comprised deeply sampled blood TCRbeta repertoires from subjects exposed to, actively infected with, or recovered from COVID-19. Where available, HLA class I and class II types were obtained from metadata supplied by the sample provider rather than from assay-based typing. The prospective study material was composed of cDNA or gDNA derived from T cells, B-cell-depleted T cells, or PBMCs. The samples were drawn from two sources: the first 160 participants of the ongoing ImmuneRACE study, and about 1,300 subjects contributed by 6 global collaborators. Nearly every sample came with metadata listing a de-identified subject ID, COVID-19 status, age in years and sex.

TCRbeta CDR3 regions were amplified from genomic DNA using the immunoSEQ Assay, a bias-controlled multiplex PCR. The source study handled its data this way. The number of nucleated cells in each sample was estimated by amplification of reference gene primers within the assay. To quantify the absolute abundance of each unique TCRbeta CDR3 rearrangement, sequence reads were collapsed and filtered. For each sample, productive Simpson clonality was calculated as the square root of Simpson's diversity index across productive rearrangements. TCRdb holds this immuneACCESS table with in-frame rearrangements only. Some clones are missing; in checked studies, unresolved V genes explain under half, and the rest has no known cause. That table gives V, J and clone size, and the DNA gave D and trimming. The sample table lists about 160,000 clones, 80% to 85% of them with a count of one. Roughly 9.1% of the sample belongs to the ten largest clones.

Study-wide conclusions, independent of this receptor: The amount of clinical and demographic metadata varied by source and participant and was provided uncurated.

The germline V gene specifies SGHTA as CDR1 and FQGNSA as CDR2. From cysteine to phenylalanine, the CDR3 is 15 amino acids long. CDR3 DNA only is kept here, 45 bases in frame from base 1. Trimming costs V 11 bases and J 3 bases, and their ends lie 21 bases apart. Each collaborating institution followed its own protocols to collect whole blood in K2EDTA tubes. For TCRbeta analysis, collaborator samples were shipped as frozen whole blood, as isolated PBMCs, or as DNA extracted from either sample type. The V gene is TRBV7-2 and the J gene is TRBJ2-3; the D segment could be TRBD1, given 6 matching bases. Sequencing input: peripheral blood. This sequence originates from an elderly woman with active or convalescent COVID-19. In nucleotides, the sequence is TGTGCCGGTAATCAACAGGGCCACTCGACAGATACGCAGTATTTT. Translated, this gives CAGNQQGHSTDTQYF. When the CDR3 is completed using the reference TRBV7-2 and TRBJ2-3 genes on either side, the full variable domain is GAGVSQSPSNKVTEKGKDVELRCDPISGHTALYWYRQSLGQGLEFLIYFQGNSAPDKSGLPSDRFSAERTGGSVSTLTIQRTQQEDSAVYLCAGNQQGHSTDTQYFGPGTRLTVL.